This TCR beta chain was identified in a study of T cells in Graves' hyperthyroidism and ophthalmopathy. V lost 4 bases and J lost 6, with 15 bases in between. Germline V gene sequence: CDR1 MNHNS, CDR2 SASEGT. The CDR3 loop spans 14 amino acids. What was amplified from RNA transcripts were TCR beta CDR3 regions. The HTBI primer set was used in a first-round RT-PCR of the TCR CDR3. In TCRdb, the multiplex PCR reads were re-called with MiXCR into one record per CDR3 protein. The repertoire has about 740,000 distinct CDR3 sequences, 11% to 15% of them found once; the top ten carry roughly 10%. This clonotype was counted many times. PBMCs stemmed from about 9.5 ml fresh peripheral blood.

V usage is TRBV6-1 and J usage is TRBJ1-1; D ambiguous. Material: blood. This receptor was identified in a woman aged 18-29 years with Graves' hyperthyroidism. CDR3 sequence (DNA): TGTGCCAGCAGTGCGCCGTACAAGAGTGCTGAAGCTTTCTTT. Its protein product is CASSAPYKSAEAFF.